This TCR beta chain was sequenced during a study of early stage breast cancer tumors. Study-wide background: Seven or eight ER+/PR+/HER2- tumors were invasive ductal; a few were invasive lobular.

The V end lost 4 bases, the J end lost 5 bases, and 12 bases lay between the germline ends. The CDR3 spans 13 residues. The V gene's germline CDR1 is MNHEY and CDR2 SMNVEV (reference sequence). The method was immunoSEQ multiplex PCR; TCRdb's version includes in-frame clones alone and lacks a portion of them. In the table there are 25,000 to 30,000 clones, around 50% of which are singletons. The sample taken for sequencing was breast tumor tissue. The sequence came from a person aged 45-65 years with breast cancer. The chain combines TRBV27 with TRBJ2-7; no definite D call. The CDR3 DNA follows: TGTGCCAGCAGTTCAAATCCTTTAGACGAGCAGTACTTC. Translated, it gives CASSSNPLDEQYF.